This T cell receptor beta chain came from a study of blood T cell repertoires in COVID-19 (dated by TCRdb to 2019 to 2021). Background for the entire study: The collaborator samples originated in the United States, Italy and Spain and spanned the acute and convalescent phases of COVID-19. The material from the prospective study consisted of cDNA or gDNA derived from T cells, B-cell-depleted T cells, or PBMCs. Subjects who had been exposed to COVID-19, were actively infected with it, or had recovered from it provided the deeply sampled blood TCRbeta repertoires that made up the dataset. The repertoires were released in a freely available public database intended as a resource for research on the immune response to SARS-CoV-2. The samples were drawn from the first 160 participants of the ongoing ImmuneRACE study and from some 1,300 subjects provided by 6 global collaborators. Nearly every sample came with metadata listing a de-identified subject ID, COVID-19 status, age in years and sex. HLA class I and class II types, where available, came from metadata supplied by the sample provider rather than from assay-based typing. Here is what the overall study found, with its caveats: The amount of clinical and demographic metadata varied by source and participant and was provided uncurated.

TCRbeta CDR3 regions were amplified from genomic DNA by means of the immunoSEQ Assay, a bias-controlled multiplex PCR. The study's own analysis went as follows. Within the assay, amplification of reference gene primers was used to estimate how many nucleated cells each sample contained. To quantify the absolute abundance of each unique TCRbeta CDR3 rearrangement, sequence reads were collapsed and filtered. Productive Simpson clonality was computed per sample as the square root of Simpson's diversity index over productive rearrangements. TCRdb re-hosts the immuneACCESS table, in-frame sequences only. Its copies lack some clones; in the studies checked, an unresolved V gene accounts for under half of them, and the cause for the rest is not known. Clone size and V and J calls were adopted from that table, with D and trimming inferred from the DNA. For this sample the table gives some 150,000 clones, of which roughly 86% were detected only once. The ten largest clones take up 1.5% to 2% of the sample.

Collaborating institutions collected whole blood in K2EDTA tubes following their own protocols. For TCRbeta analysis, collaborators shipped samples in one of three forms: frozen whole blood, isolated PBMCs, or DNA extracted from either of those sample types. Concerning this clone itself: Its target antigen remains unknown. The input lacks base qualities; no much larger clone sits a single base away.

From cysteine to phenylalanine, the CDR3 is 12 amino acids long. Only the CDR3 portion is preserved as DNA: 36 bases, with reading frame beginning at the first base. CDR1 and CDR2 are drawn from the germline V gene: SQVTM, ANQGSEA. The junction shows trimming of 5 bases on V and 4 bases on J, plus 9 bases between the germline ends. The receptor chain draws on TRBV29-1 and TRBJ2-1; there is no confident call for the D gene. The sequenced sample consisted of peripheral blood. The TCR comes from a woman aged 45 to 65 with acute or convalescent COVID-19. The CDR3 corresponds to CSVNWRYNEQFF. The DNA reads TGCAGCGTTAATTGGCGGTACAATGAGCAGTTCTTC.